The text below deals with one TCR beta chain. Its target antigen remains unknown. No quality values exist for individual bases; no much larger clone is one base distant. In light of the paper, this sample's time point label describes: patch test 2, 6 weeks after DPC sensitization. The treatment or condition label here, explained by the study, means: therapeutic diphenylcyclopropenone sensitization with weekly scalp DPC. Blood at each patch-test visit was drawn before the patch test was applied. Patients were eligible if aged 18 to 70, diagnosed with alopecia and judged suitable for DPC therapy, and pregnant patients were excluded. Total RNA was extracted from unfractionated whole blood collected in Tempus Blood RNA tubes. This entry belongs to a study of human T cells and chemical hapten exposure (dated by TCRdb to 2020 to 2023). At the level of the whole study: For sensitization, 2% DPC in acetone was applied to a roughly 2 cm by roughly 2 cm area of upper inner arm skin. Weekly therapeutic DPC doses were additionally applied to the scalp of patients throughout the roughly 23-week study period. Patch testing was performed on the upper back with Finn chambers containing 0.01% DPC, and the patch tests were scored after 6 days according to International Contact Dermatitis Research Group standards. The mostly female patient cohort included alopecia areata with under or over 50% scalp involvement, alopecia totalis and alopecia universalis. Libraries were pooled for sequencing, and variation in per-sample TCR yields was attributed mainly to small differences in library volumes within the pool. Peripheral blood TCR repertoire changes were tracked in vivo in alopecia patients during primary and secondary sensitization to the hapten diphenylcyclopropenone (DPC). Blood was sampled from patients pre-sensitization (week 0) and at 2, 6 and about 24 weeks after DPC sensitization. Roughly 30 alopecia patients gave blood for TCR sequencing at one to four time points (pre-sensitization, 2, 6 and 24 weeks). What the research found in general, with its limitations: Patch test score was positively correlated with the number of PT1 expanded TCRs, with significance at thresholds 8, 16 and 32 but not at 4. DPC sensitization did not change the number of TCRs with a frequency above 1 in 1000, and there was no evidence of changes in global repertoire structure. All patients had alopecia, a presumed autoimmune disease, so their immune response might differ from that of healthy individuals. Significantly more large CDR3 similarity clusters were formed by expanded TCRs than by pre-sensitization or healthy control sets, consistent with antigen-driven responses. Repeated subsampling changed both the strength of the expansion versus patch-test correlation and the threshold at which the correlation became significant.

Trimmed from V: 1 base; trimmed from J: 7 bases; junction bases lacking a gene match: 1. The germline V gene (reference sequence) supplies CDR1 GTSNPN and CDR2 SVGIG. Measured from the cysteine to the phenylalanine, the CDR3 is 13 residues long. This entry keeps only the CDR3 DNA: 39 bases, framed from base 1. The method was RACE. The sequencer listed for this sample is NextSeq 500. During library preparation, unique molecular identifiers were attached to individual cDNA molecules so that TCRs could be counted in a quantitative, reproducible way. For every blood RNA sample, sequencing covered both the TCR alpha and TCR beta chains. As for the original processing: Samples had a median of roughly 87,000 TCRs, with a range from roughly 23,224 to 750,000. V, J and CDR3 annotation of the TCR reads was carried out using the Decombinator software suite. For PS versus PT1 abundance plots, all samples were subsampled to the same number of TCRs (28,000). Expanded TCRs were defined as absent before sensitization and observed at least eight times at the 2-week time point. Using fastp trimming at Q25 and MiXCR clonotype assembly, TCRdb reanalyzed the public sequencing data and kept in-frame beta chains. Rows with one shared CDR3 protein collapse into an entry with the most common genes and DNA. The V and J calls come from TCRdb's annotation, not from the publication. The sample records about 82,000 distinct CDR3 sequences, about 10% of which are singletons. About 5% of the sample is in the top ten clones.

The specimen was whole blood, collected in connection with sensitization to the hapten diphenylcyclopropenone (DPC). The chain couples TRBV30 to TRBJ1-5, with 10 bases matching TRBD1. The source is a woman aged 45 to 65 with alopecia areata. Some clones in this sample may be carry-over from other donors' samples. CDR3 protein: CAWSGDRGQPQHF. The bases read TGTGCCTGGAGTGGGGACAGGGGACAGCCCCAGCATTTT.